What follows are 10 T cell receptor beta chains derived from one specimen sequenced in a study of tissue T cells after allogeneic stem cell transplantation. Here immunoSEQ multiplex PCR was the method, and the copy in TCRdb shows in-frame clones only, minus some. This table has 4,000 to 5,500 clones, 32% appearing once. The time point denotes: mouse harvest day 14 after allogeneic transplant. Mouse grafts combined 10^7 T-cell-depleted bone marrow cells with 10^6 splenic CD5+ T cells. Material for sequencing was skin. These receptors all come from a female BALB/c mouse given C57BL/6 T cells with graft-versus-host disease after an allogeneic hematopoietic cell transplant.

A remark on this clone: Genes here carry mouse names. The CDR3 goes on 1 residue after the read ends, and that part is filled in from the germline J gene. The rearrangement uses TRBV19 and TRBJ1-6; 11 bases match TRBD1. TRBJ1-6 qualifies as an ORF whose function is uncertain. V shed 3 bases, J shed 4 bases, and the junction held 3 bases outside the gene matches. The CDR3 covers 16 residues. From germline, CDR1 is FNHDT and CDR2 SITEND (reference sequence). The CDR3 sequence: CASSTGTGGYNSPLYF. The part of the CDR3 DNA that was read is TGTGCCAGCAGTACCGGGACAGGGGGGTATAATTCGCCCCTCTAC.

This clone was counted only a few times. Gene names and germline refer to mouse. Coverage ceases 1 residue before the CDR3 finishes, and the germline J gene fills in the end. This chain connects TRBV14 to TRBJ2-1, with 10 bases lining up with TRBD2. There are 15 residues in the CDR3. Trimming at V came to 3 bases and at J to 1 base, leaving 1 base not matched to a gene. Per the germline V gene, CDR1 is SGHDT and CDR2 is FRDEAV. The covered CDR3 bases are TGTGCCAGCAGTTCGGACTGGGGGAACTATGCTGAGCAGTTC. It codes for CASSSDWGNYAEQF. The whole CDR3 protein reads CASSSDWGNYAEQFF. Drawing the rest from reference TRBV14 and TRBJ2-1, the complete variable domain is EAGVTQSPRYAVLQEGQAVSFWCDPISGHDTLYWYQQPRDQGPQLLVYFRDEAVIDNSQLPSDRFSAVRPKGTNSTLKIQSAKQGDTATYLCASSSDWGNYAEQFFGPGTRLTVL.

Notes on this clone: Germline and genes: mouse. The read comes to an end 1 residue before the CDR3 does, leaving the germline J gene to fill in the end. This chain joins TRBV23 and TRBJ1-1. CDR1 KGHTA and CDR2 FQNQQP come from the germline V gene. The CDR3 is 13 residues long. The covered CDR3 bases are TGCTCCAGCAGTCAACTTGCAAACACAGAAGTCTTC. Amino acids: CSSSQLANTEVF. The whole CDR3 region reads CSSSQLANTEVFF.

This clone has just a few counts. Genes and germline are mouse. The read ends 1 residue shy of where the CDR3 ends; the end is completed using the germline J gene. The chain couples TRBV2 to TRBJ1-2; no clear D gene. The ends were cut back, 2 bases at V and 1 base at J, with 2 bases in the middle. CDR3 size: 12 residues. From germline, CDR1 is LGHNA and CDR2 YSYQKL. The CDR3 here is CASSQQNSDYTF. The DNA read from the CDR3 is TGTGCCAGCAGCCAACAAAACTCCGACTACACC.

On this clone: Genes here carry mouse names. Sequencing ends 1 residue short of the CDR3 end; the germline J gene provides the rest. The V gene is TRBV26, the J gene TRBJ1-1; tentative D call: TRBD1 (5 bases). The V and J ends lost 1 base and 4 bases respectively, with 10 bases between them. This CDR3 has 14 residues. Germline CDR1 reads KGHPV; CDR2 reads FQNQEV (reference sequence). The chain's CDR3 is CASSLWQGGTEVFF. The CDR3 DNA, read in part, is TGTGCCAGCAGTCTGTGGCAGGGAGGCACAGAAGTCTTC.

As for this clone: The germline and genes are mouse ones. The observed sequence ends 1 residue before the CDR3 terminus, with the missing tail filled in from the germline J gene. V is TRBV24 and J is TRBJ1-1; D might be TRBD1 (6 bases). Germline V gene lookup returns CDR1 KGHTA and CDR2 FRNEEI. V lost 4 bases and J lost 1, with 10 bases in between. CDR3 length: 14 residues. This CDR3 reads CASSPGVRNTEVFF. CDR3 bases read: TGTGCCAGCAGTCCAGGGGTGAGGAACACAGAAGTCTTC.

This clone has a handful of counts. Gene names follow the mouse nomenclature. Here the CDR3 reads CASSLLGDEQYF. The sequenced CDR3 bases are TGTGCCAGCAGTCTTTTAGGGGATGAACAGTAC. The chain is built from TRBV26 and TRBJ2-7; TRBD1 is a possible D gene (5 bases). From the germline J gene comes the end of the CDR3, since the read stops 1 residue before it. Trimming shortened V by 3 bases and J by 5 bases, and 8 bases separated the two germline ends. The germline gives CDR1 KGHPV, CDR2 FQNQEV (reference sequence). CDR3 length equals 12 residues.

In the case of this clone: The listed genes are named as in mouse. The read ends 1 residue before the CDR3 terminus; that terminus is restored from the germline J gene. The rearrangement links TRBV5 to TRBJ2-7; 10 bases agree with TRBD2. In germline, CDR1 is LGHNA, CDR2 YNLKQL (reference sequence). V was clipped by 2 bases and J by 0 bases; unmatched bases: 1. CDR3 size: 15 residues. CDR3 bases read: TGTGCCAGCAGCCAACTGGGGGGGCGCTCCTATGAACAGTAC. This gives the protein CASSQLGGRSYEQY. The whole CDR3 protein reads CASSQLGGRSYEQYF.

By share of the sample, this clone is medium-sized. Germline and genes: mouse. Read sequence stops 1 residue before the CDR3 end, and the germline J gene provides the missing end. This sequence joins TRBV12-2 and TRBJ1-4, with 11 bases that match TRBD1. With 7 bases clipped from V and 7 bases from J, the junction kept 4 bases outside the gene matches. The germline CDR1 and CDR2 sequences are SGHLS and HYDKME. The CDR3 spans 13 residues. CDR3 DNA (partial): TGTGCCAGAAGGACAGGGGGCGTCGAAAGATTATTT. It codes for CARRTGGVERLF. The whole CDR3 protein is CARRTGGVERLFF. Looking up the rest from reference TRBV12-2 and TRBJ1-4 gives the full variable domain: NSGVVQSPRYIIKGKGERSILKCIPISGHLSVAWYQQTQGQELKFFIQHYDKMERDKGNLPSRFSVQQFDDYHSEMNMSALELEDSAVYFCARRTGGVERLFFGHGTKLSVL.

This clone is large within its sample. Germline and genes: mouse. The CDR3 extends 1 residue past the end of the read, so its final part is completed from the germline J gene. This chain joins TRBV16 and TRBJ2-7; TRBD1 aligns across 12 bases. V lost 4 bases and J lost 7; bases outside the gene matches: 5. Per the germline V gene, CDR1 is SGHSA and CDR2 is FRNQAP. CDR3 length: 14 residues. The CDR3 loop reads CASSWGQGAREQYF. The CDR3 DNA, read in part, is TGTGCAAGCAGCTGGGGACAGGGGGCGAGGGAACAGTAC.